This TCR beta chain was identified in a study of CD8+CD57+ T cells in acquired aplastic anemia. This clonotype was found many times. The TCR beta profiling, which covered VDJ combination and CDR3 sequence, was carried out using genomic DNA as the template. TCRdb re-derived calls from the reads in MiXCR, one entry per CDR3 protein. The sample yields about 130,000 distinct CDR3 sequences, 48% seen once. In germline, CDR1 is ENHRY, CDR2 SYGVKD. The V and J ends lost 4 bases and 1 base respectively, with 10 bases between them. The CDR3 runs 14 residues. This chain links TRBV10-3 with TRBJ1-2; D perhaps matches TRBD1 (5 bases). This receptor was obtained from a human donor in good health, serving as a control. Sequenced material: sorted CD4+, CD8+, or CD8+CD57+ T cells (not recorded which) from PBMCs. In nucleotides, the CDR3 is TGTGCCATCAGTGTTGGGGGGTTTAACTATGGCTACACCTTC. Amino acid sequence: CAISVGGFNYGYTF.